A selection of T cell receptor beta chains follows, all from one sample in a study of regulatory T cells in long-lasting Graves disease. TCRdb reanalysed the multiplex PCR reads using MiXCR and keeps one entry per CDR3 protein. This sample has about 420,000 distinct CDR3 sequences, with about 15% found just once. These data are also associated with another study on T cells in Graves' hyperthyroidism and ophthalmopathy.

Sequences were derived from peripheral blood mononuclear cells (PBMCs), sampled at new diagnosis, from a patient treated with antithyroid drugs. These TCRs come from a woman aged 18 to 35 with Graves disease. Both conserved end residues are trimmed from each CDR3. The D gene is left open where the match is weak. The size of a clone is reported for some rows only, either as once, few or many, or as a class for expanded clones.

TRBD2 many TRBV6-2/TRBV6-3 ASSPTSGLGQF
. . TRBV9 ASSVEVDFYTDTQY
. . TRBV5-8 ASSLYRRSGNTIY
. many TRBV28 ASSLTSAYEQY
. few TRBV30 AWSHQGIGGYT
. many TRBV5-6 ASSFPADNEQF
. many TRBV5-1 ASSQGTEDQPQH
. . TRBV20-1 SARDRHSPLH
TRBD2 . TRBV7-9 ARGLAETGELF
. few TRBV7-2 ASKSRVVHGTEAF
. many TRBV3-1 ASSQALSTYEQY
TRBD1 many TRBV30 AWSVGTGVYNEQF
. . TRBV9 ASSPPSGGELF
TRBD2 many TRBV27 ASSWGGNEQF
. . TRBV5-1 ASSLNGGPQETQY
TRBD2 many TRBV20-1 SARDSLAGGNEQF
TRBD2 many TRBV7-3 ASGPGGWEDTQY
. many TRBV27 ASSIQGRSQPQH
TRBD2 many TRBV7-8 ASSPRTSGRVGETQY
TRBD2 many TRBV6-1 ASSSNPGLAEETQY
. few TRBV2 ASTEGPSGANVLT
. many TRBV6-1 ASSRRLNQPQH
. . TRBV14 ASSLERDNYGYT
. few TRBV14 ASSQDRVGYGYT
. . TRBV7-2 ASSHREPYPVNEQF
. few TRBV7-2 ASSLADLPETQY
TRBD1 many TRBV2 ASGRTGVAGAF
. few TRBV19 ASSYIALGFRPNQPQH
TRBD1 many TRBV12-3/TRBV12-4 ASSLNLGQVDGGGQF
. few TRBV7-9 ASSLQAAGKRETQY
TRBD1 . TRBV18 ASSPIQGVISYEQY
. many TRBV18 ASSQVPQGRGNQPQH
TRBD2 many TRBV4-1 ASSQPTSGTYEQY
TRBD2 many TRBV28 GSGRGYEQY
TRBD2 few TRBV7-9 ASSLAITGLVDTQY
. few TRBV20-1 SAREQGPNEQF
TRBD2 many TRBV28 ASSWGGTPGYEQY
TRBD2 . TRBV20-1 SAGLAGGPETQY
. many TRBV10-1 ASPQLAKNIQY
. few TRBV30 AWSPTGPSNQPQH
. few TRBV7-9 ASSFRGDQPQH
. many TRBV28 ASSLGKWGGAQF
. many TRBV2 ASSEQLVSQPQH
TRBD1 . TRBV20-1 SARSQGVSNQPQH
TRBD1 . TRBV6-1 ASEGTGTGELF
TRBD2 . TRBV7-3 ASSLRRTSNEQF
. . TRBV7-8 ASSLVGTGTDTQY
. few TRBV7-9 ASIAEINTGELF
. few TRBV30 AWSGVYTEAF
TRBD1 many TRBV24-1 ATSDPRTGLTDTQY